This TCR beta chain was observed in a study of molecular identifiers for immune sequencing clone quantification. As previously described, bulk TCR libraries were made using listed TCR primers. MiXCR was run by TCRdb on the PCR reads, yielding one entry per CDR3 protein. The sample yields about 640,000 distinct CDR3 sequences, 15% to 20% seen once. CDR3 size: 17 residues. Trimming cost V 4 bases and J 1 base; bases outside gene matches: 9. Germline V gives CDR1 LNHNV, CDR2 YYDKDF (reference sequence). Naive CD8 T cells were picked out by sorting for CD8+CD4-CCR7+CD45RA+. Study-wide results and caveats: Clones carrying above 20 RNA copies accounted for over 98% of effector molecules, under 1% in naive cells.

In regard to this clonotype: The antigen is not known.

The chain recombines TRBV15 with TRBJ2-5, with 10 bases fitting TRBD1. Material: naive CD8+ T cells from blood, with Jurkat cell RNA spiked in. As for subset: FACS-sorted CD8+CD4-CCR7+CD45RA+ naive T cells. The source of this sequence is a human donor in good health. Some libraries in this study had Jurkat cell RNA spiked in. CDR3 sequence reads: CATSIREGQGTQETQYF. The CDR3 nucleotides are TGTGCCACCAGCATTAGAGAGGGACAGGGGACCCAAGAGACCCAGTACTTC.